Following are 8 T cell receptor beta chains from one sample sequenced in a study of T cell clonotyping in hematopoietic cell transplantation. Produced via immunoSEQ multiplex PCR; TCRdb's table is partial and in-frame only. Of fewer than 8,500 clones listed, about 97% are singletons. Time point noted: recipient sample about 28 days before transplant, after cytoreduction. Sequencing used peripheral blood mononuclear cells, obtained before stem cell transplant. The receptors shown here come from a man in his 70s with acute myeloid leukemia. Some clones in this sample may be carry-over from other donors' samples.

The chain is built from TRBV6-5 and TRBJ1-1; D is unclear. The CDR3 contains 13 residues. Trimming pared 0 bases from V and 5 bases from J, leaving 7 bases between. CDR1 and CDR2 from the germline V gene are MNHEY and SVGAGI. CDR3 coding DNA: TGTGCCAGCAGTTACTCGAGGGAGACTGAAGCTTTCTTT. Amino acids: CASSYSRETEAFF.

V usage is TRBV28 and J usage is TRBJ2-1, with D unresolved. CDR1 and CDR2 from the germline V gene are MDHEN and SYDVKM. This CDR3 has 20 amino acids. V was cut by 4 bases and J by 4 bases, with 29 bases left in between. Here the CDR3 DNA reads TGTGCCAGCAGTTCCCCCCTATCGGGCGTCGCAGTGGCCCGGTACAATGAGCAGTTCTTC. The encoded protein is CASSSPLSGVAVARYNEQFF.

The chain employs TRBV6-5 and TRBJ2-3; D gene unclear. V shed 7 bases and J shed 6 bases, with 17 bases lying between them. This CDR3 is built from 14 residues. Germline V gene sequence: CDR1 MNHEY, CDR2 SVGAGI. CDR3 protein: CASTIESGSDTQYF. In DNA form, the CDR3 reads TGTGCCAGCACCATTGAGTCAGGTTCCGATACGCAGTATTTT.

Only one count was recorded for this clone. The rearrangement links TRBV30 to TRBJ1-2, with a tentative D call TRBD1 (6 bases). The CDR3 is made up of 14 amino acids. Germline V gives CDR1 GTSNPN, CDR2 SVGIG (reference sequence). Trimming removed 4 bases at V and 5 bases at J, with 17 bases between. CDR3 nucleotides: TGTGCCTGGACCCCTGCGGGGGGCAGGTATGGCTACACCTTC. Protein sequence: CAWTPAGGRYGYTF.

The chain uses TRBV6-5 and TRBJ1-1, with D tentatively TRBD1 (5 bases). This CDR3 is 15 amino acids long. CDR1 and CDR2 (germline): MNHEY, SVGAGI. Trimming left V 2 bases short and J 0 bases short, with 10 bases between. The CDR3, as DNA: TGTGCCAGCAGTTACGCAGGGAACATGAACACTGAAGCTTTCTTT. This encodes CASSYAGNMNTEAFF.

The rearrangement joins TRBV30 to TRBJ2-7; D gene unclear. V was trimmed by 2 bases and J by 2 bases, leaving 7 bases between them. This CDR3 is built from 12 residues. Germline V gene lookup returns CDR1 GTSNPN and CDR2 SVGIG (reference sequence). CDR3 coding DNA: TGTGCCTGGAGTTTCCAGGCCTACGAGCAGTACTTC. Residues: CAWSFQAYEQYF.

The CDR3 DNA reads as TGTGCCAGCAGCCCCCAAGACAGCTACGAGCAGTACTTC. Protein: CASSPQDSYEQYF. The V gene is TRBV7-9, the J gene TRBJ2-7; TRBD1 might be the D (5 bases). V was shortened by 5 bases and J by 3 bases, with 11 bases between the two germline ends. Per germline, CDR1 SEHNR and CDR2 FQNEAQ (reference sequence). This CDR3 is 13 amino acids long.

This chain uses TRBV19 with TRBJ1-5, with no clear D. V gave up 3 bases and J gave up 4 bases, with 16 bases separating them. The length of the CDR3 is 16 residues. Germline CDR1 and CDR2: LNHDA and SQIVND (reference sequence). The chain's CDR3 is CASSILSTRRNQPQHF. Here the CDR3 DNA reads TGTGCCAGTAGTATCCTCTCTACAAGGCGTAATCAGCCCCAGCATTTT.